This is a list of T cell receptor beta chains from one sample in a study of blood T cells in healthy people across ages. TCRdb re-derived calls from the 5' RACE reads in MiXCR, one entry per CDR3 protein. The repertoire has 500,000 to 650,000 distinct CDR3 sequences, around 27% of them found once; the top ten carry over 3.5%. These data were also reused for a study on T cells of mothers and their children.

The material sequenced was blood. These receptors originate from a boy under 10 years old in good health. Both conserved end residues are trimmed from each CDR3. The order of the fields is CDR3 protein, V gene, D gene, J gene. D genes are given only for firm matches.

ASSLFGQGANTDTQY,TRBV5-5,TRBD1,TRBJ2-3
ASSSTRTATNEKLF,TRBV7-8,-,TRBJ1-4
ASAPGSSSPLH,TRBV27,-,TRBJ1-6
ASSQDWGMGYGYT,TRBV3-1,-,TRBJ1-2
SVAWSSGSRETQY,TRBV29-1,TRBD2,TRBJ2-5
SVVGLAGGPAYEQY,TRBV29-1,TRBD2,TRBJ2-7
ATSRDKTGGGYEQY,TRBV15,TRBD2,-
SVIRAGESDTQY,TRBV29-1,TRBD2,TRBJ2-3
ASSTDRQY,TRBV12-3/TRBV12-4,TRBD1,TRBJ2-5
ASREGQGPYNEQF,TRBV25-1,TRBD1,TRBJ2-1
ASSLSRGRDEQF,TRBV12-3/TRBV12-4,TRBD1,TRBJ2-1
ASSQSGTPYEQY,TRBV7-9,-,TRBJ2-7
ASSALGKQY,TRBV25-1,-,TRBJ2-5
ASSSPGGGNAQY,TRBV7-9,-,TRBJ2-7
ASSAMGLAGVTQY,TRBV5-1,TRBD2,TRBJ2-3
ASSVGLAGGDTGELF,TRBV9,TRBD2,TRBJ2-2
ASSLWRGISTDTQY,TRBV28,-,TRBJ2-3
ASSARQGAGNEQF,TRBV7-2,TRBD1,TRBJ2-1
ATSVRDGHTGELF,TRBV15,-,TRBJ2-2
ASSQEGSVSWEQF,TRBV4-3,-,TRBJ2-1
ASTPTGQPLGELF,TRBV25-1,TRBD1,TRBJ2-2
ASSEDGRRVQPQH,TRBV6-1,-,TRBJ1-5
ASSEARVGRTQY,TRBV6-1,-,-
SVETGSTELSYNEQF,TRBV29-1,-,TRBJ2-1
ASSLRLIADTQY,TRBV7-2,-,TRBJ2-3
AISESQGLLYTEAF,TRBV10-3,TRBD1,TRBJ1-1